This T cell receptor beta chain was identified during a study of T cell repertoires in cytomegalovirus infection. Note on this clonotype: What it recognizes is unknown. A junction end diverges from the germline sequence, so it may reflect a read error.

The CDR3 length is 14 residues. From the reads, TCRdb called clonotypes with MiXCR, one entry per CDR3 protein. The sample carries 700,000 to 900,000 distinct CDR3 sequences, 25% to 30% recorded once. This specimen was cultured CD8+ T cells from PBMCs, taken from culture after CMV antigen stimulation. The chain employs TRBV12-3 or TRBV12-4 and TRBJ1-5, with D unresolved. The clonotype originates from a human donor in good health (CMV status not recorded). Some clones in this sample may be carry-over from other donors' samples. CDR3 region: CASSDTTGNQPQQF. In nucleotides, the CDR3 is TGTGCCAGCAGTGACACTACGGGTAATCAGCCCCAGCAATTT.